The 5 T cell receptor beta chains listed next were all sequenced from one sample in a study of blood T cell repertoires in COVID-19 (TCRdb year 2020). The method behind the library was the immunoSEQ multiplex PCR assay. TCRdb re-hosts the immuneACCESS table, in-frame sequences only. Its copies lack some clones; in the studies checked, an unresolved V gene accounts for under half of them, and the cause for the rest is not known. The sample has about 65,000 clones on record, roughly 92% of them singletons. Together, the top ten hold approximately 2.9% of the sample. Sequenced sample: peripheral blood. The receptors come from a man between 65 and 80 years old with active COVID-19.

This chain joins TRBV24-1 and TRBJ1-2; maybe TRBD1 (6 bases). Trimming removed 1 base from V and 3 bases from J, with 8 bases in between. The CDR3 sequence is 14 residues long. In germline, CDR1 is KGHDR, CDR2 SFDVKD. The CDR3 nucleotides are TGTGCCACCAGTGATTTTAACAGGGACTATGGCTACACCTTC. The encoded protein is CATSDFNRDYGYTF.

V usage is TRBV15 and J usage is TRBJ2-1; a weak D match, TRBD2 (5 bases). V shed 8 bases and J shed 9 bases, with 20 bases lying between them. The CDR3 runs 14 residues. Germline V gene sequence: CDR1 LNHNV, CDR2 YYDKDF (reference sequence). CDR3 amino acids: CATRGGGWSVEQFF. CDR3 nucleotides: TGTGCCACCCGGGGTGGAGGCTGGTCGGTTGAGCAGTTCTTC.

Note on this clone: Other DNA sequences from this sample encode an identical CDR3 as well. The rearrangement links TRBV6-5 to TRBJ2-2, with 11 bases matching TRBD1. This CDR3 is built from 15 residues. Looked up from germline, CDR1 is MNHEY and CDR2 is SVGAGI. Trimming removed 6 bases from V and 3 bases from J; junction bases left unmatched: 3. In nucleotides, the CDR3 is TGTGCCAGCAGGGGACAGGGGGTATACACCGGGGAGCTGTTTTTT. Encoded protein: CASRGQGVYTGELFF.

The chain uses TRBV5-4 and TRBJ1-1; 10 nucleotides align to TRBD1. The ends lost 2 bases at V and 4 bases at J; junction bases unmatched: 5. Per the germline V gene, CDR1 is SGHNT and CDR2 is YYREEE (reference sequence). CDR3 length equals 15 residues. Written as DNA, the CDR3 is TGTGCCAGCAGCTTCCAAGACAGGGGGCTCACTGAAGCTTTCTTT. Its translation: CASSFQDRGLTEAFF.

The chain uses TRBV28 and TRBJ2-1, with 9 bases lining up with TRBD1. Germline V gene lookup returns CDR1 MDHEN and CDR2 SYDVKM. CDR3 length: 15 residues. V dropped 3 bases and J dropped 3; count of bases not matched to a gene: 3. CDR3 DNA: TGTGCCAGCAGTTTTGGGACAGGGAACTACAATGAGCAGTTCTTC. It encodes CASSFGTGNYNEQFF.